This TCR beta chain was documented in a study of shared clonotypes between healthy human individuals. Study background: For every donor, three CD4 naive, three CD4 memory, two CD8 naive and one CD8 memory plates were used.

Sequencing was performed with immunoSEQ multiplex PCR; in TCRdb, only in-frame clones are kept and a portion is missing. This sample has some 2.1 million clones, with 85% to 95% found just once. For this clone: Its antigen is currently unknown.

Only CD45RO-negative cells positively selected for CCR7 counted as naive CD8 cells, so terminally differentiated effector memory CD45RA+ cells were excluded. The study, taken as a whole, reports: Sequencing depth was expected to influence donor clonotype sharing. Estimated richness was generally greater in naive than memory subsets.

The sequencing sample was made of naive CD8+ T cells sorted from blood. This TCR was recovered from a man aged 18 to 29 in good health.

The CDR3 DNA reads TGTGCCAGCAGCTCTCGAGCGGTTACTAGCACAGATACGCAGTATTTT. The encoded protein is CASSSRAVTSTDTQYF. V usage is TRBV7-8 and J usage is TRBJ2-3; possibly TRBD2 for D (5 bases). The germline gives CDR1 SGHVS, CDR2 FQNEAQ. The CDR3 runs 16 residues. Trimming removed 4 bases at V and 0 bases at J, with 14 bases between.